The 9 T cell receptor beta chains presented below share a single source sample, sequenced in a study of T cells in Graves' hyperthyroidism and ophthalmopathy. There were TCR beta CDR3 regions amplified from RNA transcripts. Initially, a first-round RT-PCR of the TCR CDR3 employed the HTBI primer set. Using its own MiXCR run on the multiplex PCR reads, TCRdb lists one record per CDR3 protein. This sample has approximately 600,000 distinct CDR3 sequences, with about 14% found just once. Sequencing input: blood. These receptors were obtained from a woman aged 40 to 55 with Graves' ophthalmopathy.

The table lists this clonotype with a few counts. The gene calls are TRBV20-1 and TRBJ2-5; the D is unclear. The CDR3 has 11 amino acids. Trimming took 3 bases from V and 5 from J, leaving 7 bases between them. CDR1 and CDR2 from the germline V gene are DFQATT and SNEGSKA (reference sequence). The CDR3 DNA sequence: TGCAGTGCTAGTCTGGAGGAGACCCAGTACTTC. This codes for CSASLEETQYF.

This chain links TRBV30 with TRBJ1-1, with D hard to call. The CDR3 extends over 13 amino acids. Germline CDR1 GTSNPN, CDR2 SVGIG (reference sequence). V was clipped by 4 bases and J by 3 bases, with 12 bases between them. CDR3 bases: TGTGCCTGGATACGGGGAGCGGACACTGAAGCTTTCTTT. Its translation is CAWIRGADTEAFF.

Many counts were recorded for this clonotype. The CDR3 spells CASSLGWHFETQYF. In DNA form, the CDR3 reads TGTGCCAGCAGCTTAGGATGGCACTTCGAGACCCAGTACTTC. The chain combines TRBV11-2 with TRBJ2-5; no definite D call. Germline V gene sequence: CDR1 SGHAT, CDR2 FQNNGV. V gave up 1 base and J gave up 5 bases, with 11 bases separating them. CDR3 length: 14 amino acids.

As for this clonotype: Its ends do not fully match the called genes, so a read error is possible. The V and J genes are TRBV10-3 and TRBJ2-1; possible D gene TRBD1, 5 bases. The CDR3 extends over 17 amino acids. Germline values: CDR1 ENHRY, CDR2 SYGVKD. In DNA, the CDR3 is TGTGCCTTCAGTGGTGGAGTAGGCACCGACAGTCCAAATGAGCAGTTCTTC. This sequence encodes CAFSGGVGTDSPNEQFF.

The chain combines TRBV5-8 with TRBJ2-2, with D perhaps assigned TRBD1 or TRBD2 (5 bases each). In germline, CDR1 is SGHTS, CDR2 YDEGEE. V lost 7 bases and J 5 bases, leaving 15 bases between the germline ends. The CDR3 sequence is 14 residues long. CDR3 in amino acids: CASAGRIWTGELFF. The CDR3, as DNA: TGTGCCAGCGCAGGGAGAATTTGGACCGGGGAGCTGTTTTTT.

A word on this clonotype: At one boundary the junction diverges from the germline segment, which might be a read error. This chain links TRBV11-2 with TRBJ2-7; TRBD2 agrees at 10 bases. The germline V gene has CDR1 SGHAT and CDR2 FQNNGV. This CDR3 spans 16 amino acids. CDR3 in DNA: TGTGCCAGCAGCCTCGGGACTAGCGTTTTGCTCTACGAGCAGCACTTC. Its translation: CASSLGTSVLLYEQHF.

This clonotype was observed a handful of times. The rearrangement uses TRBV7-9 and TRBJ2-7; TRBD2 matches at 7 bases. V dropped 4 bases and J dropped 0; count of bases not matched to a gene: 6. The CDR3 runs to 15 residues. The germline gives CDR1 SEHNR, CDR2 FQNEAQ (reference sequence). The chain's CDR3 is CASSSKRGSSYEQYF. Written as DNA, the CDR3 is TGTGCCAGCAGCTCCAAGCGGGGTAGCTCCTACGAGCAGTACTTC.

There are many counts of this clonotype. The chain combines TRBV20-1 with TRBJ1-1; D remains ambiguous. The CDR3 has 11 amino acids. Looked up from germline, CDR1 is DFQATT and CDR2 is SNEGSKA (reference sequence). DNA of the CDR3: TGCAGCCTGGGAGGCCGCACTGAAGCTTTCTTT. Protein sequence: CSLGGRTEAFF.

There are many counts of this clonotype. The V and J genes are TRBV12-3 or TRBV12-4 and TRBJ2-7; possibly TRBD1 for D (5 bases). This CDR3 spans 14 amino acids. V lost 5 bases to trimming and J lost 5 bases, with 16 bases between them. The CDR3 loop is CASSLMQGLNEQYF. As DNA, the CDR3 is TGTGCCAGCAGTCTGATGCAGGGATTAAACGAGCAGTACTTC.